Listed here is a single TCR beta chain. These data are taken from a study of patients and donors after allogeneic stem cell transplantation. TCRdb analysed the RT-PCR reads with MiXCR anew, one entry per CDR3 protein. The profile shows 920,000 or so distinct CDR3 sequences, about 20% of them singletons. This CDR3 is 15 amino acids long. J gave up 8 bases and V 3 bases, and 8 bases lay outside the gene matches. Sequenced material: blood, either unsorted or a sorted T cell fraction (not recorded which). J is TRBJ2-1 and V is TRBV12-3 or TRBV12-4, with 9 bases matching TRBD2. This TCR came from a human donor who was either an allogeneic HSCT recipient or a stem cell or donor lymphocyte infusion donor (not recorded which). It is not recorded whose cells these are; they may come from a transplant donor. CDR3 nucleotide sequence: TGTGCCAGCAGTTTTCGGCGGGGGGGTGGCTATGAGCAGTTCTTC. This codes for CASSFRRGGGYEQFF.